This is a list of T cell receptor beta chains from one sample in a study of T cell responses to AZD1222 COVID-19 vaccine. Generated by immunoSEQ multiplex PCR, the TCRdb table keeps only in-frame clones and is missing some. The sample lists more than 75,000 clones; 83% were seen once. This specimen was peripheral blood, taken 28 days after the second AZD1222 dose. The receptors come from an adult who received the AZD1222 COVID-19 vaccine. CDR3s include the opening cysteine and the closing phenylalanine or tryptophan. The D gene is left open where the match is weak. Clone size is not always given. Where it is, it says once, few, many or a class for expanded clones.

V,D,J,length,size,CDR3,DNA
TRBV11-2,.,TRBJ1-1,14,.,CASSLGQGGTEAFF,TGTGCCAGCAGCTTAGGTCAGGGTGGCACGGAAGCTTTCTTT
TRBV28,.,TRBJ1-5,13,.,CASSRTANQPQHF,TGTGCCAGCAGTCGGACGGCCAATCAGCCCCAGCATTTT
TRBV19,TRBD2,TRBJ2-2,15,once,CASSTGTSRTGELFF,TGTGCCAGTAGTACCGGGACTAGCCGGACCGGGGAGCTGTTTTTT
TRBV19,.,TRBJ1-6,14,once,CASSIVGANSPLHF,TGTGCCAGTAGTATAGTGGGTGCTAATTCACCCCTCCACTTT
TRBV27,.,TRBJ2-7,15,.,CASSLSGQGFYEQYF,TGTGCCAGCAGTTTATCGGGACAAGGTTTCTACGAGCAGTACTTC
TRBV7-2,.,TRBJ2-7,13,once,CASSLESLYEQYF,TGTGCCAGCAGCTTAGAGTCCTTATACGAGCAGTACTTC
TRBV7-2,TRBD2,TRBJ2-1,15,once,CASSFGLAEYNEQFF,TGTGCCAGCAGCTTTGGACTAGCGGAATACAATGAGCAGTTCTTC
TRBV28,TRBD1,TRBJ1-6,17,once,CASRYKQGASGNSPLHF,TGTGCCAGCAGATATAAACAGGGGGCGTCCGGCAATTCACCCCTCCACTTT
TRBV7-2,TRBD2,TRBJ2-3,18,.,CASSLVGSSGRKVDTQYF,TGTGCCAGCAGCTTAGTAGGGTCTAGCGGGAGGAAGGTAGATACGCAGTATTTT
TRBV5-6,.,TRBJ1-2,17,.,CASSSYQTVPINYGYTF,TGTGCCAGCAGCTCCTACCAGACAGTACCCATTAACTATGGCTACACCTTC
TRBV19,TRBD1,TRBJ1-1,13,.,CASSIDRDTEAFF,TGTGCCAGTAGTATCGACAGGGACACTGAAGCTTTCTTT
TRBV12-3/TRBV12-4,.,TRBJ1-2,13,.,CASSARRLYGYTF,TGTGCCAGCAGTGCGCGGCGGCTGTATGGCTACACCTTC
TRBV10-1,.,TRBJ1-4,16,.,CASKRGDLSCNEKLFF,TGCGCCAGCAAAAGGGGAGACCTTTCGTGTAATGAAAAACTGTTTTTT
TRBV3-1/TRBV3-2,.,TRBJ2-1,16,once,CASSPYSAGAYAEQFF,TGTGCCAGCAGCCCCTACTCAGCAGGGGCTTATGCTGAGCAGTTCTTC
TRBV7-3,TRBD2,TRBJ2-3,16,.,CASSLSGGRSADTQYF,TGTGCCAGCAGCTTAAGCGGCGGGAGGTCCGCAGATACGCAGTATTTT
TRBV28,.,TRBJ1-5,11,.,CASSWGQPQHF,TGTGCCAGCAGTTGGGGTCAGCCCCAGCATTTT